Listed below are T cell receptor beta chains from one sample, sequenced in a study of blood T cells in healthy people across ages. TCRdb redid the calling of the 5' RACE reads with MiXCR, one entry per CDR3 protein. The sample yields 700,000 to 900,000 distinct CDR3 sequences, about 53% seen once. Source material: blood. These receptors originate from a man at least 80 years old in good health. Each CDR3 is given with its conserved first and last residue. D genes are given only for firm matches. Only some rows state a clone size, as once, few, many or a class for expanded clones.

abundance | j_gene | d_gene | v_gene | CDR3nt | CDR3aa
NA | TRBJ2-1 | TRBD2 | TRBV20-1 | TGCAGTGCTAGAGTGGCGAGCGGGAGCTCCTACAATGAGCAGTTCTTC | CSARVASGSSYNEQFF
NA | TRBJ2-7 | NA | TRBV5-1 | TGCGCCAGCAGCTCGGGCCTTAAAAGAGTGCAGAGCTCCTACGAGCAGTACTTC | CASSSGLKRVQSSYEQYF
NA | TRBJ2-3 | NA | TRBV6-5 | TGTGCCAGTCTCGCCCCTTCCACAGATACGCAGTATTTT | CASLAPSTDTQYF
NA | TRBJ1-2 | NA | TRBV6-5 | TGTGCCAGCAGGGAGGGGCATGGCTACACCTTC | CASREGHGYTF
NA | TRBJ2-7 | TRBD2 | TRBV7-2 | TGTGCCAGCAGCTTAGCGCCGAGACTAGCGGGAACCAAGCAGTACTTC | CASSLAPRLAGTKQYF
once | TRBJ2-7 | NA | TRBV20-1 | TGCAATGCTAGGGGAAACTCCTACGAGCAGTACTTC | CNARGNSYEQYF
NA | TRBJ2-5 | TRBD2 | TRBV9 | TGTGCCAGCAGCGCGGGGACTAGCGGGAGAGCGGAGACCCAGTACTTC | CASSAGTSGRAETQYF
few | TRBJ2-7 | NA | TRBV5-1 | TGCGCCAGCAGCGGTATCCTAGCGTCTGACGAGCAGTACTTC | CASSGILASDEQYF
NA | TRBJ2-1 | NA | TRBV25-1 | TGTGCCAGCAGTGAATACACCGACCCCACCCATGAGCAGTTCTTC | CASSEYTDPTHEQFF
NA | TRBJ2-1 | NA | TRBV6-1 | TGTGCCAGCAGAGGGATACAAAGCTCCTACGAGCAGTTCTTC | CASRGIQSSYEQFF
NA | TRBJ2-5 | NA | TRBV28 | TGTGCCAGCAGTTTATGGGAGGGGCGGGAGACCCAGTACTTC | CASSLWEGRETQYF
NA | TRBJ2-5 | NA | TRBV27 | TGTGCCAGCAGCGTAAGGGCAGGGGGGAGGGAGACCCAGTACTTT | CASSVRAGGRETQYF
NA | TRBJ2-7 | TRBD2 | TRBV20-1 | TGCAGTGCCGACGCGGCGGCTAGCGGGAACTACGAGCAGTACTTC | CSADAAASGNYEQYF
NA | TRBJ2-1 | NA | TRBV7-8 | TGTGCCAGCAGCGTGAGCGAATTCAGGGCCGGGAATGAGCAGTTCTTC | CASSVSEFRAGNEQFF
NA | TRBJ1-2 | NA | TRBV27 | TGTGCCAGCAGTGAGCCATCAAACTATGGCTACACCTTC | CASSEPSNYGYTF
NA | TRBJ2-1 | TRBD2 | TRBV27 | TGTGCCAGCAGTAGCGGGAGGGCCGCCTACAATGAGCAGTTCTTC | CASSSGRAAYNEQFF
few | TRBJ2-5 | NA | TRBV9 | TGTGCCAGCAGCGGGACGCCCTATAGATCCGAGACCCAGTACTTC | CASSGTPYRSETQYF
NA | TRBJ2-4 | NA | TRBV20-1 | TGCAGTGCTAGACTCACCCTAGCGCCAAACATTCAGTACTTC | CSARLTLAPNIQYF
NA | TRBJ1-2 | NA | TRBV5-4 | TGTGCCAGCAGCTTGCCCCCGGGACGGAGAAACTATGGCTACACCTTC | CASSLPPGRRNYGYTF
few | TRBJ2-5 | NA | TRBV29-1 | TGCAGCGTCCGAGACAGCCCAGAGACCCAGTACTTC | CSVRDSPETQYF
NA | TRBJ1-2 | NA | TRBV6-1 | TGTGCCAGCGGGCTTACCTATGGCTACACCTTC | CASGLTYGYTF
NA | TRBJ2-7 | TRBD1 | TRBV10-3 | TGTGCCATCAGTGAGGACGGACAGGGCAACGAGCAGTACTTC | CAISEDGQGNEQYF
few | TRBJ2-1 | NA | TRBV20-1 | TGCAGTGCTAGAGAGGGGACCGGGACGTTCTACAATGAGCAGTTCTTC | CSAREGTGTFYNEQFF
few | TRBJ2-7 | NA | TRBV7-9 | TGTGCCAGCAGCTCCGGGGTCTCCTACGAGCAGTACTTC | CASSSGVSYEQYF
NA | TRBJ1-2 | NA | TRBV6-2/TRBV6-3 | TGTGCCAGCAGTTACGAAGTTGATGGCTACACCTTC | CASSYEVDGYTF
NA | TRBJ2-1 | TRBD1 | TRBV11-1 | TGTGCCAGCAGCTTACCCCGGATGCCTCGGACAGGGGGAGGTAATAGCGTCTACAATGAGCAGTTCTTC | CASSLPRMPRTGGGNSVYNEQFF
many | TRBJ2-3 | TRBD1 | TRBV3-1 | TGTGCCAGCAGCAAATCAGGGGGTGGGACAGATACGCAGTATTTT | CASSKSGGGTDTQYF
NA | TRBJ2-7 | TRBD2 | TRBV6-1 | TGTGCCAGCCGGGGACTAGCGGGGTACAATGAGCAGTACTTC | CASRGLAGYNEQYF
NA | TRBJ2-7 | NA | TRBV5-1 | TGCGCCAGCAGTGTGGCTGGGGGCTCCTACAATGAGCAGTACTTC | CASSVAGGSYNEQYF
NA | TRBJ2-7 | NA | TRBV6-5 | TGTGCCAGCAGTTACGGGCCGAGCTCCTACGAGCAGTACTTC | CASSYGPSSYEQYF
NA | TRBJ2-1 | NA | TRBV15 | TGTGCCACCAGCAGAGATCAGGGGGGCTACAATGAGCAGTTCTTC | CATSRDQGGYNEQFF
NA | TRBJ2-7 | NA | TRBV3-1 | TGTGCCAGCAGCCAAAGTAGGGCGCCCTACGAGCAGTACTTC | CASSQSRAPYEQYF
few | TRBJ2-3 | TRBD2 | TRBV20-1 | TGCAGTGCTCGGACTAGCGGTCCAGATACGCAGTATTTT | CSARTSGPDTQYF
NA | TRBJ2-7 | TRBD1 | TRBV27 | TGTGCCAGCAGGCAACGGGGACAGGGGGCGTACGAGCAGTACTTC | CASRQRGQGAYEQYF
few | TRBJ1-2 | NA | TRBV20-1 | TGCAGTGCTAGGTCCGGGCCTGCGGGCTACACCTTC | CSARSGPAGYTF
few | TRBJ2-3 | NA | TRBV29-1 | TGCAGCGTTGGAGATACGCAGTATTTT | CSVGDTQYF
few | TRBJ2-1 | NA | TRBV7-9 | TGTGCCAGCAGCTTGATAGGGTTGGCCAATGAGCAGTTCTTC | CASSLIGLANEQFF
few | TRBJ2-4 | TRBD2 | TRBV7-2 | TGTGCCAGCAGCTCCGGGTCTAGCGGGATGAGGGGCATTCAGTACTTC | CASSSGSSGMRGIQYF
NA | TRBJ1-6 | NA | TRBV12-2 | TGTGCAAGTCGGGGGACAGCGGAGGATTCGGATAATTCACCCCTCCACTTT | CASRGTAEDSDNSPLHF
few | TRBJ2-7 | NA | TRBV4-2 | TGTGCCAGCAGCCAAGATAACGCCGTTGTGTACTTC | CASSQDNAVVYF
NA | TRBJ2-7 | TRBD2 | TRBV11-2 | TGTGCCAGCAGCCAATTTGCCCATAGACTAGCGGGATCTCTGAGCTCCTACGAGCAGTACTTC | CASSQFAHRLAGSLSSYEQYF
NA | TRBJ2-1 | NA | TRBV6-5 | TGTGTCAGCAGCCGAAACCAACGGAATGAGCAGTTCTTC | CVSSRNQRNEQFF
NA | TRBJ2-7 | TRBD2 | TRBV20-1 | TGCAGTGCTTCGACCGGGACTAGCGCCTACGAGCAGTACTTC | CSASTGTSAYEQYF
once | TRBJ2-7 | TRBD2 | TRBV6-1 | TGTGCCGGACGTCCCGGGACGGGGGGCTCCTACGAGCAGTACTTC | CAGRPGTGGSYEQYF
NA | TRBJ1-1 | TRBD1 | TRBV18 | TGTGCCAGCTCACCCACGGAGGGGACAGCTCGGAAAGCTTTCTTT | CASSPTEGTARKAFF
few | TRBJ2-7 | NA | TRBV29-1 | TGCAGCGTTGAAAAGGACAGCAGCTCCTACGAGCAGTACTTC | CSVEKDSSSYEQYF
NA | TRBJ2-1 | NA | TRBV2 | TGTGCCAGCAGTGAGAACTGGACGGGATACAATGAGCAGTTCTTC | CASSENWTGYNEQFF
NA | TRBJ2-1 | TRBD2 | TRBV28 | TGTGCCAGCAGACCAGAACTAGCGGGGAATGAGCAGTTCTTC | CASRPELAGNEQFF
few | TRBJ2-3 | NA | TRBV4-2 | TGTGCCAGCAGCCAAGGTGAGGAGATATACACAGATACGCAGTATTTT | CASSQGEEIYTDTQYF
few | TRBJ1-1 | NA | TRBV7-2 | TGTGCCAGCAGCCCCGACATGGCGAGCACTGAAGCTTTCTTT | CASSPDMASTEAFF
NA | TRBJ1-4 | NA | TRBV12-3/TRBV12-4 | TGTGCCAGCACCGGACCAGGGGTCGGGGAAAAACTGTTTTTT | CASTGPGVGEKLFF
NA | TRBJ1-5 | NA | TRBV6-5 | TGTGCCAGCAGCCGCCAAGAGGGAGATCAGCCCCAGCATTTT | CASSRQEGDQPQHF
NA | TRBJ2-5 | TRBD2 | TRBV28 | TGTGCCAGCCTAATGGGAGGACTAGCGGGAAGCAATGAGCAGTACTTC | CASLMGGLAGSNEQYF
NA | TRBJ2-7 | NA | TRBV5-1 | TGCGCCAGCAGCTTGGGCGGCTTACCACGAGGCGAGCAGTACTTC | CASSLGGLPRGEQYF
NA | TRBJ2-7 | NA | TRBV20-1 | TGCAGTGCTAGAGCCCCGGGGCTGAGTCTGGGTACGGGGCAGTACTTC | CSARAPGLSLGTGQYF
few | TRBJ2-1 | NA | TRBV20-1 | TGCAGTGCTACCCGGGAGAGCTCCTACAATGAGCAGTTCTTC | CSATRESSYNEQFF